Each of the 31 T cell receptor beta chains below was sequenced from the same sample in a study of T cells in localized non-small cell lung cancer. Data came from immunoSEQ multiplex PCR; TCRdb stores just in-frame clones and leaves some out. The table includes fewer than 45,000 clones, 85% to 90% detected once. The specimen comprised peripheral blood, sampled before any cancer treatment. All receptors come from a woman aged 18-49 years with stage III lung adenocarcinoma.

The chain couples TRBV4-1 to TRBJ2-7; no reliable D call. CDR3 length: 13 residues. Looked up from germline, CDR1 is MGHRA and CDR2 is YSYEKL. V lost 3 bases and J 3 bases, leaving 9 bases between the germline ends. For the CDR3, the DNA is TGCGCCAGCAGCCATGGAATTAACTACGAGCAGTACTTC. This gives the protein CASSHGINYEQYF.

The chain carries TRBV28 and TRBJ1-2; 8 bases align to TRBD1. V was pared by 11 bases and J by 8 bases, with 7 bases of the junction left unmatched. The CDR3 consists of 11 residues. Germline CDR1 and CDR2: MDHEN and SYDVKM. The CDR3 spells CALQGDWGYTF. CDR3 bases: TGTGCCCTACAGGGGGACTGGGGCTACACCTTC.

The rearrangement joins TRBV4-1 to TRBJ1-5; D not resolved. V lost 0 bases and J lost 6, with 12 bases in between. Germline V gene sequence: CDR1 MGHRA, CDR2 YSYEKL. This CDR3 comprises 15 residues. The CDR3 protein is CASSQDKEVAQPQHF. Here the CDR3 DNA reads TGCGCCAGCAGCCAAGATAAGGAGGTGGCTCAGCCCCAGCATTTT.

This rearrangement joins TRBV2 to TRBJ2-1, with D perhaps TRBD1 (6 bases). This CDR3 is built from 12 residues. The V gene lost 8 bases and the J gene lost 10 bases, with 15 bases spanning the gap. Germline CDR1 SNHLY, CDR2 FYNNEI. CDR3 nucleotides: TGTGCCAGCCTGGACAGTACTTGGGAGCAGTTCTTC. Its protein product is CASLDSTWEQFF.

Within the sample, this clone is medium-sized. Compared with germline, one end of the junction differs, possibly owing to a read error. The CDR3 DNA is TGTGCCAGCAGTGAAAGGGCAAGCACAGATATGCAGTATTTT. Translation gives CASSERASTDMQYF. The rearrangement uses TRBV6-4 and TRBJ2-3; D not certain. The CDR3 consists of 14 residues. Per the germline V gene, CDR1 is MRHNA and CDR2 is SNTAGT.

The chain links TRBV7-9 to TRBJ2-1, with 9 bases identical to TRBD1. The J segment lost 7 bases and the V segment lost 0 bases, leaving 1 base of the junction unmatched. Germline loops: CDR1 SEHNR, CDR2 FQNEAQ (reference sequence). The CDR3 spans 14 residues. CDR3 sequence (DNA): TGTGCCAGCAGCTTAGCACAGGGGGCGAATGAGCAGTTCTTC. Protein product: CASSLAQGANEQFF.

V and J are TRBV6-1 and TRBJ1-2; 8 nucleotides align to TRBD1. In germline, CDR1 is MNHNS, CDR2 SASEGT. The CDR3 is 14 amino acids. With V trimmed by 3 bases and J by 4 bases, 4 bases remained unmatched. CDR3 DNA sequence: TGTGCCAGCAGTGACCCCGACAGGGGCTATGGCTACACCTTC. This encodes CASSDPDRGYGYTF.

The CDR3 DNA reads TGTGCCAGCAGCCCCGGGGGCGATTCTGGAAACACCATATATTTT. It translates to CASSPGGDSGNTIYF. V and J are TRBV7-2 and TRBJ1-3, with D perhaps TRBD1 (6 bases). CDR1 and CDR2 (germline): SGHTA, FQGNSA. This CDR3 region has 15 residues. The V gene lost 5 bases and the J gene lost 1 base, with 12 bases spanning the gap. Full variable domain (missing parts from reference TRBV7-2 and TRBJ1-3): GAGVSQSPSNKVTEKGKDVELRCDPISGHTALYWYRQSLGQGLEFLIYFQGNSAPDKSGLPSDRFSAERTGGSVSTLTIQRTQQEDSAVYLCASSPGGDSGNTIYFGEGSWLTVV.

The sample holds one count of this clone. The chain uses TRBV5-4 and TRBJ2-5, with TRBD1 identical over 12 bases. The V gene end was trimmed by 3 bases and the J gene end by 5 bases; junction bases not matched to a gene: 5. This CDR3 comprises 15 residues. Germline CDR1 SGHNT, CDR2 YYREEE (reference sequence). The CDR3 DNA reads as TGTGCCAGCAGCTCAGGGACAGGGGGCCAGGAGACCCAGTACTTC. The encoded protein is CASSSGTGGQETQYF.

This clone appeared a single time. The rearrangement uses TRBV4-1 and TRBJ2-7; 7 bases are shared with TRBD2. J gave up 1 base and V 1 base, and 7 bases lay outside the gene matches. CDR1 and CDR2 (germline): MGHRA, YSYEKL. The CDR3 length is 16 residues. CDR3 loop: CASSQGGLAESYEQYF. Written as DNA, the CDR3 is TGCGCCAGCAGCCAAGGAGGGCTAGCGGAATCCTACGAGCAGTACTTC.

This clone was seen only once. The gene calls are TRBV6-6 and TRBJ2-3; possible D gene TRBD2, 6 bases. Germline CDR1 reads MNHNY; CDR2 reads SVGAGI (reference sequence). This CDR3 spans 12 amino acids. V dropped 2 bases and J dropped 6 bases, with 6 bases sitting between them. In nucleotides, the CDR3 is TGTGCCAGCAGTTACGGGAGGGATACGCAGTATTTT. The encoded protein is CASSYGRDTQYF.

This clone occurred a few times. Written as DNA, the CDR3 is TGCGCCAGCAGCTGGGGACCACTTACCCTATCTAGCACAGATACGCAGTATTTT. Protein sequence: CASSWGPLTLSSTDTQYF. The chain couples TRBV5-1 to TRBJ2-3, with D possibly being TRBD1 or TRBD2 (5 bases each). V lost 3 bases and J 0 bases, leaving 20 bases between the germline ends. Germline V gene lookup returns CDR1 SGHRS and CDR2 YFSETQ. The CDR3 totals 18 residues.

The chain is built from TRBV11-2 and TRBJ1-1; possible D gene TRBD1, 5 bases. The germline gives CDR1 SGHAT, CDR2 FQNNGV. The germline V and J ends were trimmed by 0 bases and 3 bases, with 11 bases remaining between them. This CDR3 has 15 residues. CDR3 bases: TGTGCCAGCAGCTTAGAGGGCAGGGATTACACTGAAGCTTTCTTT. This codes for CASSLEGRDYTEAFF.

The chain combines TRBV19 with TRBJ2-1; the D gene is possibly TRBD2 (5 bases). The V and J ends lost 1 base and 4 bases respectively, with 11 bases between them. The germline CDR1 and CDR2 sequences are LNHDA and SQIVND (reference sequence). The CDR3 loop spans 15 amino acids. Written as DNA, the CDR3 is TGTGCCAGTAGTATAGGACTAAATAGTTACAATGAGCAGTTCTTC. Translation: CASSIGLNSYNEQFF.

This clone appeared a single time. The chain is built from TRBV6-5 and TRBJ2-2; the D gene is possibly TRBD2 (6 bases). The CDR3 is 14 amino acids. Per germline, CDR1 MNHEY and CDR2 SVGAGI. Trimming shortened V by 4 bases and J by 5 bases, and 11 bases separated the two germline ends. The CDR3, as DNA: TGTGCCAGCAGTTGGGGGGACGGAACCGGGGAGCTGTTTTTT. Translation gives CASSWGDGTGELFF.

The chain employs TRBV7-6 and TRBJ2-3; D might be TRBD1 (6 bases). The CDR3 spans 15 residues. Trimming took 1 base from V and 5 from J, leaving 13 bases between them. CDR1 is SGHVS, CDR2 FNYEAQ, per germline. CDR3 loop: CASSLGGARGDTQYF. CDR3 DNA sequence: TGTGCCAGCAGCTTAGGAGGGGCCAGGGGAGATACGCAGTATTTT.

The table lists this clone with a few counts. The chain uses TRBV2 and TRBJ1-2; 8 bases map to TRBD1. Germline V gene lookup returns CDR1 SNHLY and CDR2 FYNNEI. The CDR3 sequence is 15 residues long. Trimming took 6 bases from V and 5 from J; bases not matched to a gene: 11. CDR3: CASRAGTGGWYGYTF. In DNA form, the CDR3 reads TGTGCCAGCAGGGCAGGAACAGGGGGTTGGTATGGCTACACCTTC.

V and J are TRBV12-5 and TRBJ2-2, with D unresolved. The germline gives CDR1 LGHNT, CDR2 FRNRAP. V was trimmed by 2 bases and J by 1 base, leaving 5 bases between them. The CDR3 runs to 14 residues. The CDR3 DNA reads as TGTGCTAGTGGTTTGAACGGGAACACCGGGGAGCTGTTTTTT. It encodes CASGLNGNTGELFF.

The J gene is TRBJ2-5, the V gene TRBV7-3; 9 nucleotides line up with TRBD2. The CDR3 length is 15 residues. Germline V CDR1 and CDR2: SGHTA, FQGTGA. V was pared by 2 bases and J by 1 base, with 2 bases of the junction left unmatched. The CDR3 sequence is CASSLGAGGQETQYF. The CDR3 DNA reads TGTGCCAGCAGCTTAGGAGCGGGGGGCCAAGAGACCCAGTACTTC.

This clone appeared once. At one end the junction does not follow the germline gene, possibly because of a read error. This CDR3 reads CASSEAPGGGTDTRYF. CDR3 nucleotide sequence: TGTGCCAGCAGTGAAGCCCCGGGGGGCGGGACAGATACGCGGTATTTT. The V and J genes are TRBV6-1 and TRBJ2-3; either TRBD1 or TRBD2 may fit D (7 bases each). CDR1 and CDR2 (germline): MNHNS, SASEGT. CDR3 length equals 16 residues.

This clone showed up just a few times. The chain couples TRBV7-6 to TRBJ2-3, with 8 bases lining up with TRBD2. Germline V gives CDR1 SGHVS, CDR2 FNYEAQ. CDR3 length: 16 residues. The V and J ends lost 5 bases and 2 bases, in that order; junction bases with no gene match: 9. CDR3: CASSPRASGPTDTQYF. As DNA, the CDR3 is TGTGCCAGCAGCCCCCGCGCTAGCGGGCCCACAGATACGCAGTATTTT.

This chain links TRBV19 with TRBJ2-7, with TRBD1 as a possible D gene (5 bases). Trimming stripped 4 bases from V and 0 bases from J, with 10 bases between. Germline V lookup: CDR1 LNHDA, CDR2 SQIVND (reference sequence). The CDR3 is 14 amino acids. The CDR3 DNA sequence: TGTGCCAGTAGTACGGCAGGGATCTCCTACGAGCAGTACTTC. It is translated as CASSTAGISYEQYF.

V gene TRBV7-2 combines with J gene TRBJ2-3; a possible D gene is TRBD2 (6 bases). Germline loops: CDR1 SGHTA, CDR2 FQGNSA. The V end was cut by 1 base, the J end by 2 bases, with 13 bases between. This CDR3 region has 16 residues. The CDR3 region is CASSLGSGHTTDTQYF. For the CDR3, the DNA is TGTGCCAGCAGCTTAGGTAGCGGACATACCACAGATACGCAGTATTTT. Using reference TRBV7-2 and TRBJ2-3 for the parts outside the CDR3, the full variable domain is GAGVSQSPSNKVTEKGKDVELRCDPISGHTALYWYRQSLGQGLEFLIYFQGNSAPDKSGLPSDRFSAERTGGSVSTLTIQRTQQEDSAVYLCASSLGSGHTTDTQYFGPGTRLTVL.

This clone was counted between two and nine times. The chain recombines TRBV2 with TRBJ2-7, with D unresolved. Germline V gene data show CDR1 as SNHLY and CDR2 as FYNNEI. This CDR3 comprises 13 residues. The V and J ends lost 8 bases and 7 bases respectively, with 18 bases between them. CDR3 residues: CASAAPTSREQYF. The DNA for the CDR3 is TGTGCCAGCGCTGCGCCTACTTCGAGGGAGCAGTACTTC.

The rearrangement links TRBV19 to TRBJ2-1; 11 bases are a match to TRBD2. After removal of 4 bases from V and 12 bases from J, the junction contained 8 bases not matched to a gene. The CDR3 runs to 14 residues. In germline, CDR1 is LNHDA, CDR2 SQIVND (reference sequence). The CDR3 sequence: CASSTQTSGARQFF. CDR3 bases: TGTGCCAGTAGTACCCAGACTAGCGGGGCTAGGCAGTTCTTC.

This clone was found a few times. V and J are TRBV6-5 and TRBJ1-2; D not resolved. Germline V gives CDR1 MNHEY, CDR2 SVGAGI. This CDR3 is 13 amino acids long. Trimming pared 5 bases from V and 0 bases from J, leaving 7 bases between. This chain's CDR3 is CASSRTSNYGYTF. DNA of the CDR3: TGTGCCAGCAGTCGGACCTCTAACTATGGCTACACCTTC.

The rearrangement links TRBV6-5 to TRBJ1-2; 11 bases map to TRBD1. CDR3 length: 15 amino acids. Germline-derived CDR1 and CDR2 are MNHEY and SVGAGI. Losses at the gene ends were 0 bases for V and 7 bases for J; bases not matched to a gene: 4. In nucleotides, the CDR3 is TGTGCCAGCAGTTACTCGTTGGGGACAGGGGGTGGCTACACCTTC. Translating it yields CASSYSLGTGGGYTF.

The CDR3 spells CSVLIGGGNQPQHF. Here the CDR3 DNA reads TGCAGCGTTCTTATCGGGGGAGGAAATCAGCCCCAGCATTTT. This chain connects TRBV29-1 to TRBJ1-5; a possible D gene is TRBD1 (5 bases). The CDR3 loop spans 14 amino acids. Trimming removed 5 bases from V and 4 bases from J, with 15 bases in between. Germline V lookup: CDR1 SQVTM, CDR2 ANQGSEA.

The V gene is TRBV7-7, the J gene TRBJ1-1; maybe TRBD1 (5 bases). CDR1 is SSHAT and CDR2 is FNYEAQ in the germline V gene (reference sequence). Trimming pared 1 base from V and 6 bases from J, leaving 6 bases between. The CDR3 runs to 12 residues. The CDR3 DNA reads TGTGCCAGCAGCTTAGGGGGGGCTGAAGCTTTCTTT. It codes for CASSLGGAEAFF.

V gene TRBV6-1 combines with J gene TRBJ1-4, with a weak D call TRBD1 (5 bases). The CDR3 covers 14 residues. Trimming shortened V by 7 bases and J by 2 bases, and 11 bases separated the two germline ends. The germline gives CDR1 MNHNS, CDR2 SASEGT. CDR3 sequence (DNA): TGTGCCAGCACCTTGACAGTGACTAATGAAAAACTGTTTTTT. It specifies CASTLTVTNEKLFF.

The gene calls are TRBV7-9 and TRBJ2-7; no clear D. This CDR3 is built from 14 residues. Between the trimmed V and J ends, which lost 7 bases and 6 bases, there was a span of 19 bases. Looked up from germline, CDR1 is SEHNR and CDR2 is FQNEAQ (reference sequence). This CDR3 reads CASTITTGNSEQYF. In nucleotides, the CDR3 is TGTGCCAGCACCATAACAACTGGGAACTCCGAGCAGTACTTC.